Listed below are T cell receptor beta chains from one sample, sequenced in a study of T cells after yellow fever vaccination. In TCRdb, the 5' RACE reads were re-called with MiXCR into one record per CDR3 protein. The sample has 400,000 or so distinct CDR3 sequences; under 14% are singletons. This specimen was PBMCs, taken on the day of the first yellow fever vaccination. These receptors originate from a man between 18 and 35 years old who received the YFV17D yellow fever vaccine. CDR3s include the opening cysteine and the closing phenylalanine or tryptophan. The D gene is left open where the match is weak. Expanded clones get a size class; other rows say once, few or many, or leave the size out.

abundance,d_gene,v_gene,j_gene,CDR3nt,CDR3aa
few,-,TRBV5-1,TRBJ1-2,TGCGCCAGCAGCTTGTCAGCAGCTAACTATGGCTACACCTTC,CASSLSAANYGYTF
few,-,TRBV5-6,TRBJ1-1,TGTGCCAGCAGCTTTGGACCTGGGAACACTGAAGCTTTCTTT,CASSFGPGNTEAFF
-,TRBD2,TRBV5-5,TRBJ2-3,TGTGCCAGCAGCTTGGGGTCGGCTAGCGGGGACACAGATACGCAGTATTTT,CASSLGSASGDTDTQYF
many,-,TRBV29-1,TRBJ2-3,TGCAGCGTTGAGCGGGGCACAGATACGCAGTATTTT,CSVERGTDTQYF
many,-,TRBV11-1,TRBJ2-1,TGTGCCAGCAGCCTCACAGGGTACGCCTACAATGAGCAGTTCTTC,CASSLTGYAYNEQFF
few,-,TRBV5-5,TRBJ2-7,TGTGCCAGCAGCCCGGTGGGGGGACACCAGTACTTC,CASSPVGGHQYF
few,-,TRBV11-2,TRBJ1-5,TGTGCCAGCAGCTTAGACCTTATAATGTCGCCGGACCAGCCCCAGCATTTT,CASSLDLIMSPDQPQHF
many,TRBD1,TRBV6-6,TRBJ1-1,TGTGCCAGCAGTTACTCGACAGGGGAAGCTTTCTTT,CASSYSTGEAFF
-,TRBD1,TRBV24-1,TRBJ1-1,TGTGCCACCGGACAGGGGGCTGAAGCTTTCTTT,CATGQGAEAFF
few,-,TRBV6-2/TRBV6-3,TRBJ1-1,TGTGCCAGCGCCCGGGGGATCGCTTTCTTT,CASARGIAFF
-,-,TRBV5-4,TRBJ2-5,TGTGTCAGCAGCTTTGCCGGAGCCCAAGAGACCCAGTACTTC,CVSSFAGAQETQYF
few,-,TRBV11-2,TRBJ2-3,TGTGCCAGCAGCTCCCGTGGCCCCATCGATATGGGCACAGATACGCAGTATTTT,CASSSRGPIDMGTDTQYF
-,-,TRBV4-2,TRBJ2-6,TGTGCCAGCAGCCAAGAAACCTCTGGGGCCAACGTCCTGACTTTC,CASSQETSGANVLTF
few,-,TRBV6-2/TRBV6-3,TRBJ2-6,TGTGCCAGCAGTGACTGGCCGGGGACGGGTGGGGCCAACGTCCTGACTTTC,CASSDWPGTGGANVLTF
-,-,TRBV12-3/TRBV12-4,TRBJ1-5,TGTGCCAGCAGCTTCCGGGGGCGCAATCAGCCCCAGCATTTT,CASSFRGRNQPQHF
many,-,TRBV29-1,TRBJ2-2,TGCAGCGCTCATCAAATCACCGGGGAGCTGTTTTTT,CSAHQITGELFF
few,TRBD1,TRBV5-4,TRBJ2-1,TGTGCCAGCAGCTTAGGTGGTGCAGGGGGTAGTAATGAGCAGTTCTTC,CASSLGGAGGSNEQFF
-,-,TRBV7-9,TRBJ1-2,TGTGCCAGCACCCCGAGGGGTAGGGCGGATGGCTACACCTTC,CASTPRGRADGYTF
-,TRBD1,TRBV25-1,TRBJ2-5,TGTGCCAGCAGTAGACAGGGTATTTTAGAGACCCAGTACTTC,CASSRQGILETQYF
few,-,TRBV28,TRBJ2-1,TGTGCCAGCAGAGAGGCAGCCAATGAGCAGTTCTTC,CASREAANEQFF
few,TRBD2,TRBV10-3,TRBJ2-3,TGTGCCATCCTAGCGGGGGGCACAGATACGCAGTATTTT,CAILAGGTDTQYF
few,-,TRBV5-1,TRBJ2-1,TGCGCCAGCAGCCTCTCACTTGGGGGTGTAAAGGAGCAGTTCTTC,CASSLSLGGVKEQFF
-,TRBD2,TRBV28,TRBJ2-2,TGTGCCAGCAATCCTACGCGGGGGGGCACCGGGGAGCTGTTTTTT,CASNPTRGGTGELFF
-,TRBD1,TRBV4-1,TRBJ1-4,TGCGCCAGCAGCCAAGCAGGACAGGGTAGATCCTTAAATGAAAAACTGTTTTTT,CASSQAGQGRSLNEKLFF
few,-,TRBV7-9,TRBJ1-5,TGTGCCAGCAGTCGTGACTCCGGGAGCAATCAGCCCCAGCATTTT,CASSRDSGSNQPQHF
few,TRBD2,TRBV5-4,TRBJ2-3,TGTGCCAGCAGCCTGGGACTAGCAACGGCAGATACGCAGTATTTT,CASSLGLATADTQYF
-,TRBD1,TRBV7-2,TRBJ1-5,TGTGCCAGCAGCCCAAGGACAGGGGATAGCAATCAGCCCCAGCATTTT,CASSPRTGDSNQPQHF
few,TRBD2,TRBV12-3/TRBV12-4,TRBJ2-1,TGTGCCAGCAGTATCCCCGGGGGGGCCTCCAATGAGCAGTTCTTC,CASSIPGGASNEQFF
-,-,TRBV5-1,TRBJ1-2,TGCGCCAGCAGTGAAGGGCAGGCGCACTACACCTTC,CASSEGQAHYTF
many,-,TRBV7-9,TRBJ1-2,TGTGCCAGCAGCCCCCAGGGAGGCCCCTATGGCTACACCTTC,CASSPQGGPYGYTF
many,-,TRBV7-9,TRBJ2-1,TGTGCCAGCAGATACGCAGGGGTCAATGAGCAGTTCTTC,CASRYAGVNEQFF
many,TRBD2,TRBV12-3/TRBV12-4,TRBJ2-5,TGTGCCAGCAGTTTGCTAGCGGGGGTGGAGACCCAGTACTTC,CASSLLAGVETQYF
few,-,TRBV9,TRBJ1-4,TGTGCCAGCAGCCCCGATGGGGGGGCGGCACGAAAACTGTTTTTT,CASSPDGGAARKLFF
-,TRBD1,TRBV27,TRBJ1-1,TGTGCCAGCAGACGACAGGGCGCCACTGAAGCTTTCTTT,CASRRQGATEAFF
many,-,TRBV2,TRBJ1-4,TGTGCCAGCCGACCGACTAATGAAAAACTGTTTTTT,CASRPTNEKLFF
-,TRBD1,TRBV12-3/TRBV12-4,TRBJ2-2,TGTGCCAGCAGCCGCACTCGGACAGGGGTTACCGGGGAGCTGTTTTTT,CASSRTRTGVTGELFF
few,TRBD1,TRBV5-1,TRBJ2-5,TGCGCCAGCAGCGAGGGGGCCGTGGAGACCCAGTACTTC,CASSEGAVETQYF
-,TRBD1,TRBV3-1,TRBJ2-6,TGTGCCAGCAGCTACCAGGGGGCTGGGGCCAACGTCCTGACTTTC,CASSYQGAGANVLTF
few,-,TRBV7-9,TRBJ1-4,TGTGCCAGCAGCTCCTACTCTAATGAAAAACTGTTTTTT,CASSSYSNEKLFF
-,TRBD1,TRBV5-1,TRBJ2-3,TGCGCCAGCAGCTTGGCCTCGGACAGGAGCACAGATACGCAGTATTTT,CASSLASDRSTDTQYF
many,TRBD1,TRBV18,TRBJ2-3,TGTGCCAGCTCACCGGCGGGACAGGGGGCGACGCAGTATTTT,CASSPAGQGATQYF
-,TRBD2,TRBV7-2,TRBJ2-3,TGTGCCAGCAGCCCAAGGGCGGGGGGAGCAGATACGCAGTATTTT,CASSPRAGGADTQYF
few,TRBD1,TRBV5-1,TRBJ2-7,TGCGCCAGCACACCCGGGACAGGGTTCAACGAGCAGTACTTC,CASTPGTGFNEQYF
many,-,TRBV25-1,TRBJ1-1,TGTGCCAGCAGTGGAGTAGGAACTGAAGCTTTCTTT,CASSGVGTEAFF
few,-,TRBV2,TRBJ2-1,TGTGCCAGCAAAATCCGAGAGAACAATGAGCAGTTCTTC,CASKIRENNEQFF
-,TRBD1,TRBV27,TRBJ1-4,TGTGCCAGCAGTCCGCCTCGGACAGGGAGGAAGGAAAAACTGTTTTTT,CASSPPRTGRKEKLFF
-,TRBD2,TRBV27,TRBJ2-5,TGTGCCAGCCATGGATTGGCGGGGGGCCAAACCCAGTACTTC,CASHGLAGGQTQYF
-,TRBD1,TRBV29-1,TRBJ1-2,TGCAGCGCCCGAGAGGCGGGACAGGGCGGCTATGGCTACACCTTC,CSAREAGQGGYGYTF